This T cell receptor beta chain came from a study of CXCR3-negative and CXCR3-positive naive CD8 T cells. Study context: There were 140 million or so TRB reads altogether, and each library had about 1.5 +/- 0.3 million of them. The study, taken as a whole, reports: Hydrophobicity was higher for TRB CDR3s found in CXCR3-positive naive cells than in CXCR3-negative naive cells.

With UMI labels, 5' RACE was used to prepare the TRB cDNA libraries. TCRdb re-analyzed the 5' RACE reads; it lists each CDR3 protein once, without DNA. The sample's table shows some 110,000 distinct CDR3 sequences. With regard to this clonotype: Its antigen is not identified.

This clonotype was sampled from a human donor in good health. Some clones in this sample may be carry-over from other donors' samples. The sequenced sample was naive CXCR3+ CD8+ T cells from blood. Specified subset: CD45RO-CCR7+CD27+CD95- naive CD8+ T cells expressing CXCR3 (TNR3+).

The CDR3 here is CSVDGDGRPNQETQYF. V gene TRBV29-1 combines with J gene TRBJ2-5. CDR1 is SQVTM and CDR2 is ANQGSEA in the germline V gene. This CDR3 comprises 16 residues.